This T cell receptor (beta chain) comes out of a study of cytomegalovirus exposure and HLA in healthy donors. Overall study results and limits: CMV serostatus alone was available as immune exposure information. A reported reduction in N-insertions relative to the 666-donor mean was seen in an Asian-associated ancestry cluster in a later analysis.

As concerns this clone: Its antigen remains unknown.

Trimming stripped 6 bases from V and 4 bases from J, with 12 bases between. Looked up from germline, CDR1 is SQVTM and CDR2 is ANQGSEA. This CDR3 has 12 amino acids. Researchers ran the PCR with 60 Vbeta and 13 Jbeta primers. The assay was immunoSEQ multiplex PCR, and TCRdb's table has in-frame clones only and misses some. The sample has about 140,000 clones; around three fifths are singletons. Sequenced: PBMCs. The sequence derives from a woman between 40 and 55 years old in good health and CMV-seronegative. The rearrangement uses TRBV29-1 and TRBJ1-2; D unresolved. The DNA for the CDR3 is TGCAGCGTACACTCGCTAGTCTATGGCTACACCTTC. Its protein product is CSVHSLVYGYTF.